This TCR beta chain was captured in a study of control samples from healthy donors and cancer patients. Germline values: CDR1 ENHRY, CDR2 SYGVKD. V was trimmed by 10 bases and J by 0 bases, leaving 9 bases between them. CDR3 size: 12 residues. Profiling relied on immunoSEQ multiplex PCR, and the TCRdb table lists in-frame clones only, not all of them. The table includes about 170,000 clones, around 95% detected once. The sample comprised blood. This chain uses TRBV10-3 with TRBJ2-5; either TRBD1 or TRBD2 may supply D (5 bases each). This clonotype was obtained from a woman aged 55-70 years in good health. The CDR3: CATGRDQETQYF. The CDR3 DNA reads TGTGCCACGGGACGAGACCAAGAGACCCAGTACTTC.